A selection of T cell receptor beta chains follows, all from one sample in a study of Ad26.COV2.S vaccination and SARS-CoV-2 variants. The repertoire was sequenced with immunoSEQ multiplex PCR; TCRdb's copy has only in-frame clones and lacks some. The table includes about 350,000 clones, approximately 90% detected once. This material consisted of peripheral blood, taken in a trial of Ad26.COV2.S vaccine versus placebo. These receptors came from a person between 18 and 59 years old who received the Ad26.COV2.S COVID-19 vaccine or a placebo. Each CDR3 is given with its conserved first and last residue. Each record gives: J gene, clone size, V gene, D gene, CDR3 DNA, CDR3 protein. The D gene is left open where the match is weak. Expanded clones get a size class; other rows say once, few or many, or leave the size out.

J: TRBJ1-1; size: .; V: TRBV27; D: TRBD1; DNA: TGTGCCAGCAGCTACTGGGCAGGGGGCGCGGCTTTCTTT; CDR3: CASSYWAGGAAFF
J: TRBJ1-4; size: .; V: TRBV3-1/TRBV3-2; D: .; DNA: TGTGCCAGCAGCCGCAGGGGTAATGAAAAACTGTTTTTT; CDR3: CASSRRGNEKLFF
J: TRBJ1-3; size: .; V: TRBV11-2; D: .; DNA: TGTGCCAGCAGTCGGGCAGGAGGAAACACCATATATTTT; CDR3: CASSRAGGNTIYF
J: TRBJ2-7; size: once; V: TRBV7-9; D: TRBD1; DNA: TGTGCCAGCAGCCTCCCCGGGACAGGGGACTCCTACGAGCAGTACTTC; CDR3: CASSLPGTGDSYEQYF
J: TRBJ1-6; size: .; V: TRBV4-2; D: .; DNA: TGTGCCAGCAGCCAAGATATGGGAGTGTTAAATAATTCACCCCTCCACTTT; CDR3: CASSQDMGVLNNSPLHF
J: TRBJ2-7; size: .; V: TRBV15; D: .; DNA: TGTGCCACCAGCAGAGATCCCGGGAACTACGAGCAGTACTTC; CDR3: CATSRDPGNYEQYF
J: TRBJ2-3; size: .; V: TRBV5-6; D: .; DNA: TGTGCCAGCAGCTTATCAGCCCAGAGTGGCACAGATACGCAGTATTTT; CDR3: CASSLSAQSGTDTQYF
J: TRBJ1-1; size: .; V: TRBV6-6; D: .; DNA: TGTGCCAGCAGTTACTCGGGGCAGGAAGCTTTCTTT; CDR3: CASSYSGQEAFF
J: TRBJ2-1; size: .; V: TRBV28; D: TRBD2; DNA: TGTGCCAGCAGCTTTGCCGGGGGGTACAATGAGCAGTTCTTC; CDR3: CASSFAGGYNEQFF
J: TRBJ2-1; size: .; V: TRBV21-1; D: .; DNA: TGTGCCAGCAGCAAAGCCGGTTATAGCGGGATTTCCTACAATGAGCAGTTCTTC; CDR3: CASSKAGYSGISYNEQFF
J: TRBJ2-7; size: .; V: TRBV7-9; D: TRBD1; DNA: TGTGCCAGCAGCCACGGGACAGACTACGAGCAGTACTTC; CDR3: CASSHGTDYEQYF
J: TRBJ2-7; size: .; V: TRBV29-1; D: .; DNA: TGCAGCGTTGAAGTCAGGGGGGACGAGCAGTACTTC; CDR3: CSVEVRGDEQYF
J: TRBJ2-7; size: .; V: TRBV5-8; D: .; DNA: TGTGCCAGCAGCCCAAGGGACAAGGGTTACGACGAGCAGTACTTC; CDR3: CASSPRDKGYDEQYF
J: TRBJ2-6; size: .; V: TRBV5-1; D: TRBD1; DNA: TGCGCCAGCAGGTCTGGGACAGGCCCCTCTGGGGCCAACGTCCTGACTTTC; CDR3: CASRSGTGPSGANVLTF
J: TRBJ2-3; size: .; V: TRBV5-4; D: TRBD2; DNA: TGTGCCAGCAGCCGCCTAGCGGGGAGCACAGATACGCAGTATTTT; CDR3: CASSRLAGSTDTQYF
J: TRBJ2-3; size: .; V: TRBV9; D: .; DNA: TGTGCCAGCAGCCGCTCCGGGACACCCTCAGATACGCAGTATTTT; CDR3: CASSRSGTPSDTQYF
J: TRBJ2-7; size: .; V: TRBV3-1/TRBV3-2; D: TRBD2; DNA: TGTGCCAGCAGCCAGTTTAGCGGGGGGGACTACGAGCAGTACTTC; CDR3: CASSQFSGGDYEQYF
J: TRBJ1-5; size: .; V: TRBV3-1/TRBV3-2; D: .; DNA: TGTGCCAGCAGTGGGGGACAAGGCAATCAGCCCCAGCATTTT; CDR3: CASSGGQGNQPQHF
J: TRBJ2-1; size: .; V: TRBV27; D: TRBD1; DNA: TGTGCCAGCAGTTACCGGGACAGGCCTAACAATGAGCAGTTCTTC; CDR3: CASSYRDRPNNEQFF
J: TRBJ1-2; size: .; V: TRBV28; D: .; DNA: TGTGCCAGCACCCAGTCTGGCGGCGTTGGTGGCTACACCTTC; CDR3: CASTQSGGVGGYTF
J: TRBJ1-2; size: .; V: TRBV5-6; D: TRBD1; DNA: TGTGCCAGCAGCCACGGGACAGTTGAGAACTATGGCTACACCTTC; CDR3: CASSHGTVENYGYTF
J: TRBJ2-1; size: .; V: TRBV30; D: .; DNA: TGTGCCTGGAGTGTAGGCAGGGTAGTGGCTAATGAGCAGTTCTTC; CDR3: CAWSVGRVVANEQFF
J: TRBJ1-2; size: .; V: TRBV9; D: .; DNA: TGTGCCAGCAGCGTTCCAAGCGGTTCTGGCTACACCTTC; CDR3: CASSVPSGSGYTF
J: TRBJ1-1; size: .; V: TRBV7-8; D: TRBD1; DNA: TGTGCCAGCAGCTTCGAACAGGGGGCGAGTACTGAAGCTTTCTTT; CDR3: CASSFEQGASTEAFF
J: TRBJ2-3; size: .; V: TRBV10-3; D: .; DNA: TGTGCCATCAGTAAGTTAGCCTCAGGCACAGATACGCAGTATTTT; CDR3: CAISKLASGTDTQYF
J: TRBJ1-2; size: .; V: TRBV6-1; D: TRBD1; DNA: TGTGCCAGCAGTGAAGTTACAGGGGGCACGAACTATGGCTACACCTTC; CDR3: CASSEVTGGTNYGYTF
J: TRBJ1-2; size: .; V: TRBV4-1; D: TRBD1; DNA: TGCGCCAGCAGCCTCGGACAGGGAGCGAGCTATGGCTACACCTTC; CDR3: CASSLGQGASYGYTF
J: TRBJ2-7; size: once; V: TRBV7-9; D: .; DNA: TGTGCCAGCAGCCTCTCCTACGAGCAGTACTTC; CDR3: CASSLSYEQYF
J: TRBJ1-6; size: .; V: TRBV27; D: .; DNA: TGTGCCAGCAGTTGGAGGGGTAATTCACCCCTCCACTTT; CDR3: CASSWRGNSPLHF
J: TRBJ1-1; size: .; V: TRBV29-1; D: TRBD1; DNA: TGCAGCGTTGTGGGACAGTCAGAGGCTGGGGCTTTCTTT; CDR3: CSVVGQSEAGAFF
J: TRBJ2-1; size: .; V: TRBV29-1; D: TRBD2; DNA: TGCAGCGTCCTCGGACTAGCGGGAGAGTTACCTGAGCAGTTCTTC; CDR3: CSVLGLAGELPEQFF
J: TRBJ1-1; size: .; V: TRBV12-3/TRBV12-4; D: .; DNA: TGTGCCAGCAGTTCGGGTGTCACTGAAGCTTTCTTT; CDR3: CASSSGVTEAFF
J: TRBJ2-2; size: .; V: TRBV19; D: .; DNA: TGTGCCAGTAGTAAATGGGGTGGGCACAGGGACCCCCAAAACACCGGGGAGCTGTTTTTT; CDR3: CASSKWGGHRDPQNTGELFF
J: TRBJ2-7; size: .; V: TRBV7-8; D: .; DNA: TGTGCCAGCAGCTTAGCGACGGGCGCAGGGAACGAGCAGTACTTC; CDR3: CASSLATGAGNEQYF
J: TRBJ2-7; size: .; V: TRBV11-2; D: .; DNA: TGTGCCAGCGCTCGAAGGGCCTACGAGCAGTACTTC; CDR3: CASARRAYEQYF
J: TRBJ2-3; size: .; V: TRBV5-4; D: .; DNA: TGTGCCAGCAGCTTCGTCTCTAGCACAGATACGCAGTATTTT; CDR3: CASSFVSSTDTQYF
J: TRBJ1-1; size: .; V: TRBV19; D: TRBD1; DNA: TGTGCCAGTAGCCCGGGACAGGGCTCTGAAGCTTTCTTT; CDR3: CASSPGQGSEAFF
J: TRBJ2-7; size: .; V: TRBV4-1; D: .; DNA: TGCGCCAGCAGCCAAGATGATGGCGCGGTTCAGCAGTACTTC; CDR3: CASSQDDGAVQQYF
J: TRBJ1-2; size: .; V: TRBV27; D: .; DNA: TGTGCCAGCAGTTCTACATCGGCCGGTGGCTACACCTTC; CDR3: CASSSTSAGGYTF
J: TRBJ2-7; size: .; V: TRBV5-1; D: .; DNA: TGCGCCAGCAGCTTGATCCAGGGGATCAACGAGCAGTACTTC; CDR3: CASSLIQGINEQYF
J: TRBJ2-1; size: .; V: TRBV11-2; D: TRBD2; DNA: TGTGCCAGCAGCTTGGGACTAGCGGGACCCTACAATGAGCAGTTCTTC; CDR3: CASSLGLAGPYNEQFF
J: TRBJ2-2; size: .; V: TRBV19; D: .; DNA: TGTGCCAGCAAAGGGGCCGGGGAGCTGTTTTTT; CDR3: CASKGAGELFF
J: TRBJ1-2; size: .; V: TRBV3-1/TRBV3-2; D: .; DNA: TGTGCCAGCAGCCAAGGGGCGCGGTACGGCTACACCTTC; CDR3: CASSQGARYGYTF
J: TRBJ2-1; size: .; V: TRBV28; D: TRBD2; DNA: TGTGCCAGCAGTTCTACAGCGGGATTGTCCAATGAGCAGTTCTTC; CDR3: CASSSTAGLSNEQFF
J: TRBJ2-3; size: .; V: TRBV15; D: TRBD2; DNA: TGTGCCACCAGTCCGATCGGGACGGGAGGATACACAGATACGCAGTATTTT; CDR3: CATSPIGTGGYTDTQYF
J: TRBJ2-1; size: .; V: TRBV19; D: .; DNA: TGTGCCAGTAGTAAGACCAGAGTAAGGGGGGATGAGCAGTTCTTC; CDR3: CASSKTRVRGDEQFF
J: TRBJ1-4; size: .; V: TRBV25-1; D: TRBD1; DNA: TGTGCCAGCAGTGCAGGGGGACTAGAAAAACTGTTTTTT; CDR3: CASSAGGLEKLFF
J: TRBJ1-5; size: once; V: TRBV15; D: .; DNA: TGTGCCACCAGCAGAGATGCCGGAACAAATCAGCCCCAGCATTTT; CDR3: CATSRDAGTNQPQHF
J: TRBJ2-1; size: once; V: TRBV7-9; D: TRBD2; DNA: TGTGCCAGCAGCCCGTCTAGCGGGAGGGCTTTCAGCTCCTACAATGAGCAGTTCTTC; CDR3: CASSPSSGRAFSSYNEQFF
J: TRBJ2-5; size: .; V: TRBV2; D: .; DNA: TGTGCCAGTAAGGAGGACAGTTCAGAGACCCAGTACTTC; CDR3: CASKEDSSETQYF
J: TRBJ2-7; size: .; V: TRBV6-2/TRBV6-3; D: .; DNA: TGTGCCAGCAGTTACGCCACAGGTGAAGGCTACGAGCAGTACTTC; CDR3: CASSYATGEGYEQYF
J: TRBJ2-1; size: once; V: TRBV3-1/TRBV3-2; D: .; DNA: TGTGCCAGCAGCCAAGTAGGTGAGCAGTTCTTC; CDR3: CASSQVGEQFF